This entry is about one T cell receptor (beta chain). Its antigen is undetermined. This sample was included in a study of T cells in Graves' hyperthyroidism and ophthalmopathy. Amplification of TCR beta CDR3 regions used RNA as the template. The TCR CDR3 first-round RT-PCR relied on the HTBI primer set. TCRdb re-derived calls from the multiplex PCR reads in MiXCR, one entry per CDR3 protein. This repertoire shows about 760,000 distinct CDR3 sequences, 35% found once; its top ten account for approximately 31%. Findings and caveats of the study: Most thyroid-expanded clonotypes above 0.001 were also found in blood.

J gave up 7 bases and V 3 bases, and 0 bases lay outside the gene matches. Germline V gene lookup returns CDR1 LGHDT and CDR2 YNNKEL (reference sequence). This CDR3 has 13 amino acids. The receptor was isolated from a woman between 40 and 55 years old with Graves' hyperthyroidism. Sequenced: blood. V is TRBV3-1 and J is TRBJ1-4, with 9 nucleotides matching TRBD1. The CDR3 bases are TGTGCCAGCAGCCAGGGACAGGGTGAAAAACTGTTTTTT. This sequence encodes CASSQGQGEKLFF.